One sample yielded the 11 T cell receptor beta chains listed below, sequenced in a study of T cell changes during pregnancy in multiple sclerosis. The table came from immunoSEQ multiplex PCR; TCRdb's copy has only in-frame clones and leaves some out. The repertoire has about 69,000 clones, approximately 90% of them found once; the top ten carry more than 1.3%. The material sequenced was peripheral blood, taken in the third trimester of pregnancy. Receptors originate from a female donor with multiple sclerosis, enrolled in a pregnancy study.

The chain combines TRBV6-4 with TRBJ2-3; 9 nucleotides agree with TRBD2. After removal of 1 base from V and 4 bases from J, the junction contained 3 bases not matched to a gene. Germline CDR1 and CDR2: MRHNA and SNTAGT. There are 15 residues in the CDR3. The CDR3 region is CASSDLAGEPDTQYF. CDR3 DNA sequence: TGTGCCAGCAGTGACTTAGCGGGGGAGCCAGATACGCAGTATTTT.

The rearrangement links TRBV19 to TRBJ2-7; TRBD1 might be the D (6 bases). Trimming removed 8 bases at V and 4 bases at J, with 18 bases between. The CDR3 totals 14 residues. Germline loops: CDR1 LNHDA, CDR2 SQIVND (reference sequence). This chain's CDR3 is CASRNPGQIYEQYF. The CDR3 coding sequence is TGTGCCAGTCGCAATCCCGGACAGATATACGAGCAGTACTTC.

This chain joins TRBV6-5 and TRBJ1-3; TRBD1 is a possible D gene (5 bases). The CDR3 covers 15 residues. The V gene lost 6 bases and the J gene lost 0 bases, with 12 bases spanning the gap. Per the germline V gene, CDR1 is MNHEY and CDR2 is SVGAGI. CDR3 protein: CASSLQVHSGNTIYF. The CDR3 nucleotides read TGTGCCAGCAGCCTACAGGTACACTCTGGAAACACCATATATTTT.

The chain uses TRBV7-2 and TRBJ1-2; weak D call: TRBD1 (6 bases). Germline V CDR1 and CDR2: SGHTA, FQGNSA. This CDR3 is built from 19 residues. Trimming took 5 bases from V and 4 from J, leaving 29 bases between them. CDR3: CASSRVGQGPSGSLYGYTF. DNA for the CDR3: TGTGCCAGCAGCCGAGTGGGCCAGGGGCCGTCCGGATCCCTCTATGGCTACACCTTC.

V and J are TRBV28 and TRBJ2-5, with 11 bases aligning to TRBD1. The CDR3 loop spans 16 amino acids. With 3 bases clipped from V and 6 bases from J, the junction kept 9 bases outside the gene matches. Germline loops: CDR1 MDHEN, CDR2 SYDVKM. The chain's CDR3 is CASSFSGQGARQTQYF. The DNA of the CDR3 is TGTGCCAGCAGTTTCTCCGGACAGGGGGCGCGGCAGACCCAGTACTTC.

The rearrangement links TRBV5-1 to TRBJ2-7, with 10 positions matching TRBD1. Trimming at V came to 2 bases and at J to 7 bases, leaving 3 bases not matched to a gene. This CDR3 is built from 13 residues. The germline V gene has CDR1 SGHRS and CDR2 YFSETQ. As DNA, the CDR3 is TGCGCCAGCAGCTTCGGACAGGGGGAAGAGCAGTACTTC. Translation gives CASSFGQGEEQYF.

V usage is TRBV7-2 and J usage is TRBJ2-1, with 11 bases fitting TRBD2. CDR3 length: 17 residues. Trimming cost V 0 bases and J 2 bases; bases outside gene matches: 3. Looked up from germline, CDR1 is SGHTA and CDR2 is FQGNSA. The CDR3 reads CASSLAATSGAYNEQFF. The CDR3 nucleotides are TGTGCCAGCAGCTTAGCGGCGACTAGCGGGGCCTACAATGAGCAGTTCTTC. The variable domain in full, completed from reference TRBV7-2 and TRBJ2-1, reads GAGVSQSPSNKVTEKGKDVELRCDPISGHTALYWYRQSLGQGLEFLIYFQGNSAPDKSGLPSDRFSAERTGGSVSTLTIQRTQQEDSAVYLCASSLAATSGAYNEQFFGPGTRLTVL.

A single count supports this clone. CDR3 protein: CASSANIGASNEKLFF. The CDR3 DNA sequence: TGTGCCAGCAGCGCTAATATAGGGGCGAGTAATGAAAAACTGTTTTTT. The chain has TRBV9 and TRBJ1-4; possibly TRBD1 for D (5 bases). V lost 3 bases to trimming and J lost 4 bases, with 16 bases between them. Germline CDR1 SGDLS, CDR2 YYNGEE. The CDR3 sequence is 16 residues long.

CDR3 in DNA: TGTGCCAGCAGCTTAGTGCGGGGACAGGGAGAAGCTTTCTTT. It is translated as CASSLVRGQGEAFF. V and J are TRBV11-2 and TRBJ1-1; 9 nucleotides line up with TRBD1. After removal of 1 base from V and 8 bases from J, the junction contained 5 bases not matched to a gene. The CDR3 runs 14 residues. Germline V gene sequence: CDR1 SGHAT, CDR2 FQNNGV.

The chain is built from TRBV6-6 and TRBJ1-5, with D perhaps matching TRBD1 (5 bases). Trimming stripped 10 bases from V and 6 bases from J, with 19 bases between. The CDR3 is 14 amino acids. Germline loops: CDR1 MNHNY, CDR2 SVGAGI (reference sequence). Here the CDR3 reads CATASGGERQPQHF. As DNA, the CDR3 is TGTGCCACGGCTTCTGGGGGGGAGCGTCAGCCCCAGCATTTT.

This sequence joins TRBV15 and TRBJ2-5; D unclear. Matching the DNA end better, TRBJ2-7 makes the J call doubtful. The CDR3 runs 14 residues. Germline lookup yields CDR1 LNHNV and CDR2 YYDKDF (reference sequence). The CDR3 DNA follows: TGTGCCACCAGGTTACAGTTAAACTCCTACGAGCAGTACTTC. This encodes CATRLQLNSYEQYF.